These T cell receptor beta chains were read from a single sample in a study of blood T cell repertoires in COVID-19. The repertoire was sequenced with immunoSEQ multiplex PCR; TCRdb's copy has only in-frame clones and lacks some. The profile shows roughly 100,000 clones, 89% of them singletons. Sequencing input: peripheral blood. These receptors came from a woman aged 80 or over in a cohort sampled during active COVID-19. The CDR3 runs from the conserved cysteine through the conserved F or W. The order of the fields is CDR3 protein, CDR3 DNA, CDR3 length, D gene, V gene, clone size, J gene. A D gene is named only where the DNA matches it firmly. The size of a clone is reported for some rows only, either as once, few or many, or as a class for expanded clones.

CDR3: CASSFSSGGSSYNEQFF; DNA: TGTGCCAGCAGTTTCAGTTCCGGGGGATCCTCCTACAATGAGCAGTTCTTC; length: 17; D: NA; V: TRBV27; size: NA; J: TRBJ2-1
CDR3: CASSVAQGSSGRISYEQFF; DNA: TGTGCCAGCAGCGTAGCTCAGGGGTCCAGCGGGAGGATATCTTATGAGCAGTTCTTC; length: 19; D: TRBD2; V: TRBV9; size: NA; J: TRBJ2-1
CDR3: CASSRQTGSYEQYF; DNA: TGTGCCAGCAGCCGTCAGACAGGCTCCTACGAGCAGTACTTC; length: 14; D: NA; V: TRBV3-1/TRBV3-2; size: NA; J: TRBJ2-7
CDR3: CASSYTGYEQYF; DNA: TGTGCCAGCAGTTACACAGGATACGAGCAGTACTTC; length: 12; D: NA; V: TRBV27; size: NA; J: TRBJ2-7
CDR3: CASSLARLEVYEQYF; DNA: TGTGCCAGCAGCTTAGCGAGACTAGAGGTCTACGAGCAGTACTTC; length: 15; D: NA; V: TRBV7-9; size: NA; J: TRBJ2-7
CDR3: CASSPDPGQVYNEQFF; DNA: TGTGCCAGCAGCCCCGATCCGGGACAGGTATACAATGAGCAGTTCTTC; length: 16; D: TRBD1; V: TRBV7-6; size: NA; J: TRBJ2-1
CDR3: CASSLNLDTGELFF; DNA: TGTGCCAGCAGCCTCAACTTGGACACCGGGGAGCTGTTTTTT; length: 14; D: NA; V: TRBV14; size: NA; J: TRBJ2-2
CDR3: CASSIEGGAYNEQFF; DNA: TGTGCCAGCAGCATCGAAGGGGGGGCCTACAATGAGCAGTTCTTC; length: 15; D: NA; V: TRBV7-3; size: NA; J: TRBJ2-1
CDR3: CASSVGQGITYNEQFF; DNA: TGTGCCAGCAGCGTAGGTCAGGGGATCACCTACAATGAGCAGTTCTTC; length: 16; D: NA; V: TRBV9; size: NA; J: TRBJ2-1
CDR3: CASSEGHRGRIYEQYF; DNA: TGTGCCAGTAGTGAGGGACACAGGGGGCGTATCTACGAGCAGTACTTC; length: 16; D: TRBD1; V: TRBV19; size: few; J: TRBJ2-7
CDR3: CASSLAGFKETQYF; DNA: TGCGCCAGCAGCTTGGCGGGATTCAAGGAGACCCAGTACTTC; length: 14; D: NA; V: TRBV5-1; size: NA; J: TRBJ2-5
CDR3: CASSRPLAGGTTYEQYF; DNA: TGTGCCAGCAGTCGACCTCTAGCGGGAGGTACGACCTACGAGCAGTACTTC; length: 17; D: TRBD2; V: TRBV28; size: NA; J: TRBJ2-7
CDR3: CASSQRERKPQHF; DNA: TGTGCCAGCAGTCAGAGGGAGAGGAAGCCCCAGCATTTT; length: 13; D: NA; V: TRBV6-5; size: once; J: TRBJ1-5
CDR3: CASSPVGGYEQYF; DNA: TGTGCCAGCTCACCTGTTGGAGGGTACGAGCAGTACTTC; length: 13; D: NA; V: TRBV18; size: NA; J: TRBJ2-7
CDR3: CATSFGQGNYGYTF; DNA: TGTGCCACCAGCTTCGGACAGGGTAACTATGGCTACACCTTC; length: 14; D: TRBD1; V: TRBV15; size: few; J: TRBJ1-2
CDR3: CASSFTGGDGYTF; DNA: TGTGCCAGCAGCTTTACAGGGGGCGATGGCTACACCTTC; length: 13; D: TRBD1; V: TRBV12-3/TRBV12-4; size: NA; J: TRBJ1-2
CDR3: CASSADRGSNQPQHF; DNA: TGCGCCAGCAGCGCGGACAGGGGTAGCAATCAGCCCCAGCATTTT; length: 15; D: TRBD1; V: TRBV10-2; size: NA; J: TRBJ1-5
CDR3: CAWNLRGHPLHGYTF; DNA: TGTGCCTGGAACCTCCGGGGACACCCTCTCCATGGCTACACCTTC; length: 15; D: NA; V: TRBV30; size: NA; J: TRBJ1-2
CDR3: CASSQEGQGYNEQFF; DNA: TGCGCCAGCAGCCAAGAGGGACAGGGATACAATGAGCAGTTCTTC; length: 15; D: TRBD1; V: TRBV4-1; size: NA; J: TRBJ2-1
CDR3: CASSLGREEGYTF; DNA: TGCGCCAGCAGCTTAGGGAGGGAAGAGGGCTACACCTTC; length: 13; D: NA; V: TRBV4-1; size: NA; J: TRBJ1-2
CDR3: CASSLETSGNTGELFF; DNA: TGTGCCAGCTCACTTGAGACTAGCGGGAACACCGGGGAGCTGTTTTTT; length: 16; D: TRBD2; V: TRBV18; size: NA; J: TRBJ2-2
CDR3: CASSVSTGVYNSPLHF; DNA: TGTGCCAGCAGCGTCTCGACAGGGGTCTATAATTCACCCCTCCACTTT; length: 16; D: TRBD1; V: TRBV7-8; size: NA; J: TRBJ1-6
CDR3: CASSESGGTQYF; DNA: TGCGCCAGCAGTGAGAGCGGCGGTACGCAGTATTTT; length: 12; D: NA; V: TRBV10-1; size: once; J: TRBJ2-3
CDR3: CAWGTEYNSPLHF; DNA: TGTGCCTGGGGTACAGAGTATAATTCACCCCTCCACTTT; length: 13; D: NA; V: TRBV30; size: NA; J: TRBJ1-6
CDR3: CASSQDQQGMRGYTF; DNA: TGTGCCAGCAGCCAAGATCAACAGGGGATGAGAGGCTACACCTTC; length: 15; D: TRBD1; V: TRBV3-1/TRBV3-2; size: once; J: TRBJ1-2
CDR3: CASSPADRNYNEQFF; DNA: TGCGCCAGCAGTCCCGCGGACAGGAACTACAATGAGCAGTTCTTC; length: 15; D: TRBD1; V: TRBV4-1; size: NA; J: TRBJ2-1
CDR3: CASSLGAGGLILYF; DNA: TGTGCCAGCAGCTTAGGAGCGGGAGGTTTAATCTTGTACTTC; length: 14; D: TRBD2; V: TRBV7-2; size: NA; J: TRBJ2-7
CDR3: CASRLTQGAEYAGEFF; DNA: TGTGCCAGCAGATTAACCCAGGGGGCTGAATACGCGGGGGAGTTCTTC; length: 16; D: NA; V: TRBV6-6; size: NA; J: TRBJ2-1
CDR3: CASSATTVNTEAFF; DNA: TGTGCCAGCAGCGCCACGACAGTGAACACTGAAGCTTTCTTT; length: 14; D: NA; V: TRBV7-3; size: NA; J: TRBJ1-1
CDR3: CASSRTGEAASEAFF; DNA: TGTGCCAGCAGCAGGACAGGGGAAGCCGCAAGTGAAGCTTTCTTT; length: 15; D: TRBD1; V: TRBV7-3; size: few; J: TRBJ1-1
CDR3: CASSVVFRGTGFYPTDTQYF; DNA: TGTGCCAGCAGCGTAGTCTTTAGGGGGACAGGGTTCTACCCCACAGATACGCAGTATTTT; length: 20; D: TRBD1; V: TRBV9; size: NA; J: TRBJ2-3
CDR3: CASSLTSQGYQETQYF; DNA: TGTGCCAGCAGCTTAACTAGCCAAGGGTACCAAGAGACCCAGTACTTC; length: 16; D: NA; V: TRBV7-2; size: NA; J: TRBJ2-5
CDR3: CATSDLISGTGVSPLHF; DNA: TGTGCCACCAGTGATTTGATATCCGGGACAGGGGTTTCACCCCTCCACTTT; length: 17; D: TRBD1; V: TRBV24-1; size: NA; J: TRBJ1-6
CDR3: CASSFTGGRDGYTF; DNA: TGTGCCAGTTCATTCACGGGGGGTCGAGATGGCTACACCTTC; length: 14; D: NA; V: TRBV19; size: once; J: TRBJ1-2
CDR3: CASSLGQGGYNEQFF; DNA: TGTGCCAGCAGCCTGGGACAGGGGGGGTACAATGAGCAGTTCTTC; length: 15; D: TRBD1; V: TRBV7-6; size: NA; J: TRBJ2-1
CDR3: CAWKVGASYNSPLHF; DNA: TGTGCCTGGAAGGTGGGGGCCTCCTATAATTCACCCCTCCACTTT; length: 15; D: NA; V: TRBV30; size: NA; J: TRBJ1-6
CDR3: CATSAEAETQYF; DNA: TGTGCCACCAGTGCGGAAGCGGAGACCCAGTACTTC; length: 12; D: NA; V: TRBV24-1; size: NA; J: TRBJ2-5
CDR3: CASSPQQGSGNEKLFF; DNA: TGTGCCAGCTCACCACAGCAGGGGTCCGGTAATGAAAAACTGTTTTTT; length: 16; D: NA; V: TRBV18; size: NA; J: TRBJ1-4
CDR3: CASSLASLNEQFF; DNA: TGCGCCAGCAGCTTAGCATCCCTCAATGAGCAGTTCTTC; length: 13; D: NA; V: TRBV5-1; size: NA; J: TRBJ2-1
CDR3: CASSPQRENTGELFF; DNA: TGTGCCAGCTCACCACAGCGGGAGAACACCGGGGAGCTGTTTTTT; length: 15; D: TRBD2; V: TRBV18; size: NA; J: TRBJ2-2
CDR3: CASSYSSFYSNQPQHF; DNA: TGTGCCAGCAGTTACTCGAGCTTTTATAGCAATCAGCCCCAGCATTTT; length: 16; D: NA; V: TRBV6-5; size: NA; J: TRBJ1-5
CDR3: CASSLGDRGGELFF; DNA: TGTGCTAGCAGCTTAGGGGACAGAGGCGGGGAGCTGTTTTTT; length: 14; D: TRBD1; V: TRBV7-7; size: NA; J: TRBJ2-2
CDR3: CASSLLAGTSTDTQYF; DNA: TGTGCCAGCAGTTTATTGGCAGGGACTAGCACAGATACGCAGTATTTT; length: 16; D: NA; V: TRBV27; size: NA; J: TRBJ2-3